This TCR beta chain was sequenced during a study of T cells in Graves' hyperthyroidism and ophthalmopathy. Study-level information: Initial diagnosis, before any treatment, was when peripheral blood was collected.

Amplification yielded TCR beta CDR3 regions, with RNA transcripts as the source. The TCR CDR3 first-round RT-PCR relied on the HTBI primer set. In TCRdb, the multiplex PCR reads were re-called with MiXCR into one record per CDR3 protein. The sample records nearly 600,000 distinct CDR3 sequences, 11% to 15% being singletons. CDR1 is MNHEY and CDR2 is SMNVEV in the germline V gene (reference sequence). The V segment lost 4 bases and the J segment 3 bases; nucleotides outside the gene matches: 3. The CDR3 spans 13 residues. Regarding this clonotype: What it recognizes is unknown.

Study outcomes and limitations: From stable hyperthyroidism, ophthalmopathy was separated by a 13 V-J model.

PBMCs were obtained from approximately 9.2 ml fresh peripheral blood. Input material: blood. The TCR originated in a woman aged 18-29 years with Graves' ophthalmopathy. This rearrangement joins TRBV27 to TRBJ2-7; 7 positions match TRBD1. The CDR3 DNA is TGTGCCAGCAGTTGGGGGACAGACTACGAGCAGTACTTC. Translated: CASSWGTDYEQYF.